The source of this TCR beta chain is a study of cytomegalovirus exposure and HLA in healthy donors. The CDR3 spans 16 residues. V lost 3 bases, J lost 0 bases, and 9 bases lay in between. The V gene's germline CDR1 is SGHTA and CDR2 FQGNSA. This clone was counted once. Produced via immunoSEQ multiplex PCR; TCRdb's table is partial and in-frame only. The data contain under 300,000 clones, approximately 83% of them singletons. The sequencing sample was made of PBMCs. The sequence was collected from a woman aged 25 to 39 in good health and CMV-seropositive. The chain combines TRBV7-2 with TRBJ2-6; D is uncertain. CDR3 amino acids: CASSFPLDSGANVLTF. CDR3 coding DNA: TGTGCCAGCAGCTTTCCTCTAGACTCTGGGGCCAACGTCCTGACTTTC.